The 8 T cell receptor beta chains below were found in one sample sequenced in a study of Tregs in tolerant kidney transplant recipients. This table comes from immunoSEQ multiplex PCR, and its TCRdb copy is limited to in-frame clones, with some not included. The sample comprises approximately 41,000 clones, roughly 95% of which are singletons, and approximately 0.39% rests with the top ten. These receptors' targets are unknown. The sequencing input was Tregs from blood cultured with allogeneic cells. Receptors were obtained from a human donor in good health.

The CDR3 region is CASSLLPPGRGYQPQHF. The CDR3 coding sequence is TGTGCCAGCAGTCTTCTTCCCCCCGGACGGGGGTATCAGCCCCAGCATTTT. The chain has TRBV27 and TRBJ1-5; D possibly corresponds to TRBD1 (5 bases). The CDR3 is 17 residues long. CDR1 is MNHEY, CDR2 SMNVEV, per germline (reference sequence). Trimming cost V 5 bases and J 5 bases, with 22 bases left between them.

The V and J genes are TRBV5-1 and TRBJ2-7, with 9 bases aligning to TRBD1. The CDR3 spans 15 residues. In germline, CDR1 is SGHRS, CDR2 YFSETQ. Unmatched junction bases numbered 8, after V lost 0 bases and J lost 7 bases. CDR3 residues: CASSLGPGQGWEQYF. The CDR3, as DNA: TGCGCCAGCAGCTTGGGACCGGGACAGGGATGGGAGCAGTACTTC.

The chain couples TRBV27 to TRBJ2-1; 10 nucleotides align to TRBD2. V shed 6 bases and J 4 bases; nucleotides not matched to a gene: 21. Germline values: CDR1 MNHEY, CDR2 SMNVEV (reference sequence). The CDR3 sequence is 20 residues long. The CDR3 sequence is CASRPLLGGRSSGSYNEQFF. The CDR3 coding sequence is TGTGCCAGCAGACCGTTGCTGGGGGGGAGATCTAGCGGGAGTTACAATGAGCAGTTCTTC.

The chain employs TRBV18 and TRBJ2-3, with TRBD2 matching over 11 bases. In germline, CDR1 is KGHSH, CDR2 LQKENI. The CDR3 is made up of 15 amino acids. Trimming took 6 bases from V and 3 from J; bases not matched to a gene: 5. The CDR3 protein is CASSGTSGATDTQYF. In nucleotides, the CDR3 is TGTGCCAGCTCCGGGACTAGCGGAGCGACAGATACGCAGTATTTT. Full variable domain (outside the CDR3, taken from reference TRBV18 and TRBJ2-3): NAGVMQNPRHLVRRRGQEARLRCSPMKGHSHVYWYRQLPEEGLKFMVYLQKENIIDESGMPKERFSAEFPKEGPSILRIQQVVRGDSAAYFCASSGTSGATDTQYFGPGTRLTVL.

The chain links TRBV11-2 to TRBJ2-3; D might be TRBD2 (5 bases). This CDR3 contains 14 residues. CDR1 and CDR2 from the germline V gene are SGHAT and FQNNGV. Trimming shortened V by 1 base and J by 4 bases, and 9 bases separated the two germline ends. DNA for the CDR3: TGTGCCAGCAGCTTAGCTTCGGGATCAGATACGCAGTATTTT. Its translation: CASSLASGSDTQYF.

CDR3 in amino acids: CASSKVLGKAFF. CDR3 bases: TGTGCCAGCAGTAAAGTTCTAGGGAAAGCTTTCTTT. J is TRBJ1-1 and V is TRBV6-5; D unresolved. The V gene lost 5 bases and the J gene lost 9 bases, with 13 bases spanning the gap. CDR1 and CDR2 (germline): MNHEY, SVGAGI. The CDR3 spans 12 residues.

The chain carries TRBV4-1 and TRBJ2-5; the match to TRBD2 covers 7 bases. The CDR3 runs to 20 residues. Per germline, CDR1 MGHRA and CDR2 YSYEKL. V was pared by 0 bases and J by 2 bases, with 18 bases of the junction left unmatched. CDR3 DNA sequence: TGCGCCAGCAGCCAAGAACAGAGTTGGCAGGGAGGGACGCTGCAAGAGACCCAGTACTTC. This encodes CASSQEQSWQGGTLQETQYF.

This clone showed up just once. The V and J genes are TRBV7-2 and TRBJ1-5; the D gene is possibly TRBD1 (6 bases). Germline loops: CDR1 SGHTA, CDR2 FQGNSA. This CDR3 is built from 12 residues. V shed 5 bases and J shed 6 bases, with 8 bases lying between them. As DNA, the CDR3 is TGTGCCAGCAGCCCACAGGGTCAGCCCCAGCATTTT. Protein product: CASSPQGQPQHF.